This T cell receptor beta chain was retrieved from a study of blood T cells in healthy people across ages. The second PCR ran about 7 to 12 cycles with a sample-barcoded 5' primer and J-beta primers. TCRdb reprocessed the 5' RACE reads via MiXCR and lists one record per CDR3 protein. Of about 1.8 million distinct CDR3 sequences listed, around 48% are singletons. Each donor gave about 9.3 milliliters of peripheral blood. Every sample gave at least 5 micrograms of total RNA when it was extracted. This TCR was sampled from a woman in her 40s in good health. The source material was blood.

The CDR3 nucleotides read TGTGCCAGCAGTGACCCCCTCGACGGAACCCAAGAGACCCAGTACTTC. This codes for CASSDPLDGTQETQYF. V usage is TRBV6-1 and J usage is TRBJ2-5; no firm D call. The CDR3 covers 16 residues. V lost 3 bases and J 1 base, leaving 15 bases between the germline ends. CDR1 is MNHNS and CDR2 is SASEGT in the germline V gene.